The entry below gives a single TCR beta chain sequence along with its context. This sample is drawn from a study of control samples from healthy donors and cancer patients. Profiled with immunoSEQ multiplex PCR; TCRdb holds only in-frame clones, not every one. The sample includes 45,000 to 70,000 clones, approximately 90% of them seen just once. The sequence came from a man aged 25-45 years with colorectal cancer. The sequenced sample consisted of PBMCs.

This chain's CDR3 is CATAGFANTGELFF. The CDR3 DNA reads as TGTGCCACCGCGGGTTTTGCGAACACCGGGGAGCTGTTTTTT. The rearrangement uses TRBV15 and TRBJ2-2; tentatively, D is TRBD2 (5 bases). The germline gives CDR1 LNHNV, CDR2 YYDKDF (reference sequence). This CDR3 is built from 14 residues. V gave up 8 bases and J gave up 0 bases, with 10 bases separating them.